Listed below are T cell receptor beta chains from one sample, sequenced in a study of blood T cells in healthy people across ages. TCRdb independently ran MiXCR on the 5' RACE reads; one entry per CDR3 protein. The sample yields over 1,200,000 distinct CDR3 sequences, 55% to 75% seen once. Sample: blood. All receptors come from a young man in good health. CDR3s include the opening cysteine and the closing phenylalanine or tryptophan. The D gene is left open where the match is weak. Clone size appears in some rows only: once, few, many, or a class for an expanded clone.

TRBJ1-6	TRBV27	few	NA	TGTGCCAGCAGTGTAAAGGGGATCTCCTATAATTCACCCCTCCACTTT	CASSVKGISYNSPLHF
TRBJ2-7	TRBV27	NA	TRBD2	TGTGCCAGCAGTTTAGGACTAGCGGAATACTACGAGCAGTACTTC	CASSLGLAEYYEQYF
TRBJ1-1	TRBV29-1	few	NA	TGCAGCGTTGACCCTCCTGCGGGTACAGGTACTGAAGCTTTCTTT	CSVDPPAGTGTEAFF
TRBJ2-1	TRBV2	NA	TRBD2	TGTGCCAGCGAGCGCGGACTAGCGCAAAATGAGCAGTTCTTC	CASERGLAQNEQFF
TRBJ2-5	TRBV20-1	few	NA	TGCAGTGCTAGAGATTATACCGAGACCCAGTACTTC	CSARDYTETQYF
TRBJ2-7	TRBV6-5	NA	NA	TGTGCCAGCAGTTACACACAGGACTACGAGCAGTACTTC	CASSYTQDYEQYF
TRBJ2-5	TRBV20-1	NA	NA	TGCAGTGCTGATCCTTACGTGGGGGCTGAGCAGTACTTC	CSADPYVGAEQYF
TRBJ2-7	TRBV4-1	NA	NA	TGCGCCAGCAGCCAAGTAGCCGCTAGCCGTACAGAGTCCTCCTACGAGCAGTACTTC	CASSQVAASRTESSYEQYF
TRBJ2-7	TRBV4-2	NA	NA	TGTGCCAGCAGCCAGATTGGTAGTTCCTACGAGCAGTACTTC	CASSQIGSSYEQYF
TRBJ1-2	TRBV6-5	NA	NA	TGTGCCAGCAGGGTGGCAGGGGCGAATGGCTACACCTTC	CASRVAGANGYTF
TRBJ2-7	TRBV12-3/TRBV12-4	NA	NA	TGTGCCAGCGGGATAGGATACGAGCAGTACTTC	CASGIGYEQYF
TRBJ2-5	TRBV4-1	NA	NA	TGCGCCAGCAGCCAAGATCCCATTGTGGAGACAGAGGCCCAGTACTTC	CASSQDPIVETEAQYF
TRBJ2-5	TRBV6-5	NA	TRBD1	TGTGCCAGCAGTTACCTGGGAGGGACAGGGGAAAAGACCCAGTACTTC	CASSYLGGTGEKTQYF
TRBJ2-3	TRBV4-3	few	NA	TGTGCCAGCAGCCAAGATTGGAGGAGCACAGATACGCAGTATTTT	CASSQDWRSTDTQYF
TRBJ2-3	TRBV9	few	NA	TGTGCCAGCAGCGTAATGGATGGTACGCAGTATTTT	CASSVMDGTQYF
TRBJ2-1	TRBV4-1	NA	TRBD2	TGCGCCAGCAGCCAAGACTTCCGACTAGCGGGGGGGCCGAGTAGTGAGCAGTTCTTC	CASSQDFRLAGGPSSEQFF
TRBJ2-7	TRBV27	NA	NA	TGTGCCAGCAGTTTATCCCCGACTAGTAAAGGGTCCTACGAGCAGTACTTC	CASSLSPTSKGSYEQYF
TRBJ2-7	TRBV2	NA	NA	TGTGCCAGCACAGAGGGGGATAATTACGAGCAGTACTTC	CASTEGDNYEQYF
TRBJ1-4	TRBV7-2	NA	NA	TGTGCCAGCCGACTAGACGGGAATGAAAAACTGTTTTTT	CASRLDGNEKLFF
TRBJ2-7	TRBV6-1	NA	NA	TGTGCCAGCAGGCTCCTTTCTACGGGGGTCTCACACGAGCAGTACTTC	CASRLLSTGVSHEQYF
TRBJ1-1	TRBV12-5	NA	NA	TGTGCTAGTGGTTCCCGTGGCACTGAAGCTTTCTTT	CASGSRGTEAFF
TRBJ2-3	TRBV29-1	few	NA	TGCAGCGTTGATCTCGATGGCGTTACTAGCACAGATACGCAGTATTTT	CSVDLDGVTSTDTQYF
TRBJ2-5	TRBV9	NA	TRBD2	TGTGCCAGCAGCTCCCGACTAGCGCCCCGGGATGAGCAGTACTTC	CASSSRLAPRDEQYF
TRBJ1-2	TRBV7-9	NA	NA	TGTGCCAGCAGCCCCAGTGAGGGGAAGGATGGCTACACCTTC	CASSPSEGKDGYTF
TRBJ2-6	TRBV7-2	few	NA	TGTGCCAGCAGCTTAGCGCACGGATTCTCTGGGGCCAACGTCCTGACTTTC	CASSLAHGFSGANVLTF
TRBJ2-7	TRBV28	few	TRBD1	TGTGCCAGCAGTTTCCCAGGACAGGGAGGTAGTTCCGAGCAGTACTTC	CASSFPGQGGSSEQYF
TRBJ2-1	TRBV6-1	NA	NA	TGTGCCAGCAGTGCGGGCCGCCTAGCGGAGCAGTTCTTC	CASSAGRLAEQFF
TRBJ1-6	TRBV27	NA	NA	TGTGCCAGCAGAGACAGGTCCCATAATTCACCCCTCCACTTT	CASRDRSHNSPLHF
TRBJ2-6	TRBV6-1	NA	NA	TGTGCCAGCAGTGAAGCGCCGGGACTCAGGCGAGGGGCCAACGTCCTGACTTTC	CASSEAPGLRRGANVLTF
TRBJ2-7	TRBV6-8	many	NA	TGTGCCAGCGGTGACAGGTCTCACTACGAGCAGTACTTC	CASGDRSHYEQYF
TRBJ2-3	TRBV27	NA	TRBD2	TGTGCCAGCAGTCGAATAGCGGGAGGACGAACAGACACGCAGTATTTT	CASSRIAGGRTDTQYF
TRBJ2-1	TRBV5-1	NA	NA	TGCGCCAGCAGCCGGTGGAACCCCATTACGGCGCCAAGGTTCTTC	CASSRWNPITAPRFF
TRBJ1-1	TRBV5-1	NA	NA	TGCGCCAGCAGCTGGGACGGAATGAACACTGAAGCTTTCTTT	CASSWDGMNTEAFF
TRBJ1-4	TRBV15	NA	NA	TGTGCCACCAGCAGAGATGCCTACCCCGGAAAACTGTTTTTT	CATSRDAYPGKLFF
TRBJ2-4	TRBV4-3	NA	TRBD1	TGCGCCAGCAGCCAAGAAACCGGTTGGGACAGGGGTTTTGTAGCCAAAAACATTCAGTACTTC	CASSQETGWDRGFVAKNIQYF
TRBJ2-3	TRBV4-2	many	TRBD2	TGTGCCAGCAGCCACTTAGCGGGGGGGCTTACTAGCACAGATACGCAGTATTTT	CASSHLAGGLTSTDTQYF
TRBJ1-1	TRBV20-1	NA	NA	TGCAGTGCTCCATTCCATGGGGCGGCTTTCTTT	CSAPFHGAAFF
TRBJ2-1	TRBV27	NA	TRBD2	TGTGCCAGTAATCCGGGACTAGCGGGAGGAAACACCTACAATGAGCAGTTCTTC	CASNPGLAGGNTYNEQFF
TRBJ1-2	TRBV27	few	NA	TGTGCCAGCAGTCAGTGGGGCAGCTATGGCTACACCTTC	CASSQWGSYGYTF
TRBJ2-6	TRBV3-1	few	NA	TGTGCCAGCAGCCAAGATCTCGGGCAGGTCTGGGCCAACGTCCTGACTTTC	CASSQDLGQVWANVLTF
TRBJ2-1	TRBV7-9	NA	TRBD2	TGTGCCAGCAGCTTTAGACTAGCGGGGGATAATGAGCAGTTCTTC	CASSFRLAGDNEQFF
TRBJ1-1	TRBV28	NA	NA	TGTGCCAGCTCCCCCCCGTTTGCGACAGCCCCTTTCCGGGCTTTCTTT	CASSPPFATAPFRAFF
TRBJ2-7	TRBV20-1	once	NA	TGCAGTGCTGGGGGCGGGACGACAGGCAAAAGCTCCTACGAGCAGTACTTC	CSAGGGTTGKSSYEQYF
TRBJ1-2	TRBV4-1	NA	TRBD1	TGCGCCAGCAGCCAAGAAATTACAGGGGGCTACTATGGCTACACCTTC	CASSQEITGGYYGYTF
TRBJ2-1	TRBV7-2	NA	TRBD2	TGTGCCAGCAGGGGCGGGAGCATAAATGAGCAGTTCTTC	CASRGGSINEQFF
TRBJ2-7	TRBV7-2	NA	NA	TGTGCCAGCAGACCTGGAGGAGTCTACGAGCAGTACTTC	CASRPGGVYEQYF
TRBJ2-3	TRBV5-1	NA	TRBD2	TGCGCCAGCAGCTGGGGACTAGCGACAGATACGCAGTATTTT	CASSWGLATDTQYF
TRBJ2-7	TRBV29-1	few	TRBD2	TGCAGCGGCGCGGGGGGATTTAACTACGAGCAGTACTTC	CSGAGGFNYEQYF
TRBJ1-2	TRBV7-2	NA	NA	TGTGCCAGCGGCTTAGCGGGTTGGGGGAACTATGGCTACACCTTC	CASGLAGWGNYGYTF
TRBJ2-7	TRBV7-9	NA	NA	TGTGCCAGCAGCCCCCGTTTCAACTCCTACGAGCAGTACTTC	CASSPRFNSYEQYF
TRBJ2-3	TRBV20-1	once	NA	TGCAGTGCTGGGGCGGCTAGCGTTGATACGCAGTATTTT	CSAGAASVDTQYF
TRBJ2-7	TRBV6-5	NA	NA	TGTGCCAGCGTAAAGACTGCCGGCTACGAGCAGTACTTC	CASVKTAGYEQYF
TRBJ2-3	TRBV20-1	NA	TRBD2	TGCAGTGCGCGACCTAGCGGTAGTTCAGATACGCAGTATTTT	CSARPSGSSDTQYF
TRBJ1-2	TRBV4-2	NA	NA	TGTGCCAGCAGCCAAGAAGAACCAGGGAATCCCTATGGCTACACCTTC	CASSQEEPGNPYGYTF
TRBJ2-7	TRBV14	NA	NA	TGTGCCAGCAGCCAAGGGAAGATCTACGAGCAGTACTTC	CASSQGKIYEQYF
TRBJ1-2	TRBV7-2	NA	NA	TGTGCCAGCAGCTTACCAGGGGTAAACTATGGCTACACCTTC	CASSLPGVNYGYTF